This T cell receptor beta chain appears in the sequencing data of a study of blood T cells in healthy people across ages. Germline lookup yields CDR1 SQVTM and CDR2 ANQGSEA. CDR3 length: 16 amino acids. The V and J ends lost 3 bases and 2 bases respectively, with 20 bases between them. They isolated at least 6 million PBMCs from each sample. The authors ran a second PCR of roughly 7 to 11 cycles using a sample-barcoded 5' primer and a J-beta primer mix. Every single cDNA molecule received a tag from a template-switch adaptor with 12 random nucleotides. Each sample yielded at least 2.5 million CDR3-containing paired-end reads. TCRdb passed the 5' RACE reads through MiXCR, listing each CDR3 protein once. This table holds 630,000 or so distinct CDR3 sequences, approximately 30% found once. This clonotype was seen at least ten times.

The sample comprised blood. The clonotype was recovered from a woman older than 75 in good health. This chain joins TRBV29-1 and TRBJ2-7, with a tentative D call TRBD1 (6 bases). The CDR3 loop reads CSVERVGQGHPYEQYF. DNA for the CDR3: TGCAGCGTTGAGAGGGTAGGGCAGGGGCACCCCTACGAGCAGTACTTC.